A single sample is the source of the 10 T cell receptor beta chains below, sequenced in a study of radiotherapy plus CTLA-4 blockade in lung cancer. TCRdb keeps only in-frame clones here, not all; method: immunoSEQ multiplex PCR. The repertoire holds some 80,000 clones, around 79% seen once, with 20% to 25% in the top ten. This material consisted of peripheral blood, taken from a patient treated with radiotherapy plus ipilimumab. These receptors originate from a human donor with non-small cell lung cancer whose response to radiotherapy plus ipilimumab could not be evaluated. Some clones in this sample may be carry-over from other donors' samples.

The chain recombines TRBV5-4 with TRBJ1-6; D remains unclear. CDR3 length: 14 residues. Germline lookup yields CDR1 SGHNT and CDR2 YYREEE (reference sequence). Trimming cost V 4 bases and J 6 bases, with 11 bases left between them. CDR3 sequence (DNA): TGTGCCAGCAGCGCACAGCAGGCTAATTCACCCCTCCACTTT. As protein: CASSAQQANSPLHF.

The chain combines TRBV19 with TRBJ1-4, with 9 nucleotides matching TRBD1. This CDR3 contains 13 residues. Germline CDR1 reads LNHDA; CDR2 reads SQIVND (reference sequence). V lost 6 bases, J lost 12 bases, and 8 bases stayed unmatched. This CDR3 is CASSLLRTGELFF. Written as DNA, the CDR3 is TGTGCCAGTAGCCTTCTTCGGACAGGGGAACTGTTTTTT. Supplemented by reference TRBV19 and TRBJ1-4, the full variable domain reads DGGITQSPKYLFRKEGQNVTLSCEQNLNHDAMYWYRQDPGQGLRLIYYSQIVNDFQKGDIAEGYSVSREKKESFPLTVTSAQKNPTAFYLCASSLLRTGELFFGSGTQLSVL.

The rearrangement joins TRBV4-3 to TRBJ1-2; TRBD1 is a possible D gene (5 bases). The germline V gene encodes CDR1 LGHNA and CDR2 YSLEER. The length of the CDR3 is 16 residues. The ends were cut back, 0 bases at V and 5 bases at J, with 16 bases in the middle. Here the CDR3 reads CASSQDHPGKGYGYTF. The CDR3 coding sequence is TGCGCCAGCAGCCAAGATCATCCAGGGAAGGGGTATGGCTACACCTTC.

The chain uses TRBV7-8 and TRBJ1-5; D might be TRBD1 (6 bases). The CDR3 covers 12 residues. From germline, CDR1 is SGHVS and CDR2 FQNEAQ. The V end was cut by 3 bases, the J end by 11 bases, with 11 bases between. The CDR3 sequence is CASSFQGTAQHF. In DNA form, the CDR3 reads TGTGCCAGCAGCTTTCAGGGGACGGCCCAGCATTTT. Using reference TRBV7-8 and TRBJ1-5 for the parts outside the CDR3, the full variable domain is GAGVSQSPRYKVAKRGQDVALRCDPISGHVSLFWYQQALGQGPEFLTYFQNEAQLDKSGLPSDRFFAERPEGSVSTLKIQRTQQEDSAVYLCASSFQGTAQHFGDGTRLSIL.

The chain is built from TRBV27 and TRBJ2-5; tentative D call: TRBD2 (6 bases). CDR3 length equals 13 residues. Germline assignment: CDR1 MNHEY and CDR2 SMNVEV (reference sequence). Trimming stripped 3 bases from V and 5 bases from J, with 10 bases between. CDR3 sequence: CASSLGGRETQYF. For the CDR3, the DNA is TGTGCCAGCAGTTTGGGGGGTCGGGAGACCCAGTACTTC.

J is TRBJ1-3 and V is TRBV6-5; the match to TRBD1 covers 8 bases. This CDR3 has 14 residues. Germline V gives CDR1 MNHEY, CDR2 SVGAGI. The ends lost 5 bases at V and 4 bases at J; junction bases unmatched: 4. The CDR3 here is CASSEGDRGNTIYF. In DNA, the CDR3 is TGTGCCAGCAGTGAAGGGGACAGGGGAAACACCATATATTTT.

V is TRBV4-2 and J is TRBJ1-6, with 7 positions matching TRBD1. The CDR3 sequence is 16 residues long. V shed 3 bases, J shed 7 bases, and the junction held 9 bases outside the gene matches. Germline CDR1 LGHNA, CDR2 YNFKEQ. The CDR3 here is CASSHSPGTENSPLHF. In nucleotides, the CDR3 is TGTGCCAGCAGCCATTCACCCGGGACAGAGAATTCACCCCTCCACTTT.

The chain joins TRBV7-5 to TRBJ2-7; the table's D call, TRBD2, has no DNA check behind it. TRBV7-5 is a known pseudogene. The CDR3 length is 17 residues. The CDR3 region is CARSLELAGVSPYEQYF. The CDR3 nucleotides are TGTGCCAGAAGCTTAGAACTAGCGGGGGTTAGCCCCTACGAGCAGTACTTC.

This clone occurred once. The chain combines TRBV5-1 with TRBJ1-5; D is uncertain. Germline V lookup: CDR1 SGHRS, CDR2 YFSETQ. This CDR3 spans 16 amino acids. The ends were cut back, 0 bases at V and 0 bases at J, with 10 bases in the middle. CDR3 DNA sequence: TGCGCCAGCAGCTTGGTCCCCGGGGTTAGCAATCAGCCCCAGCATTTT. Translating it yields CASSLVPGVSNQPQHF.

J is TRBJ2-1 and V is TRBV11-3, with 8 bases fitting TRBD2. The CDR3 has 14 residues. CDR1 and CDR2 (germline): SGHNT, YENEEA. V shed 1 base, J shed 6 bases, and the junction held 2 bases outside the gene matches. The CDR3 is CASSLAGGVNEQFF. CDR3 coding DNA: TGTGCCAGCAGCTTAGCGGGGGGGGTCAATGAGCAGTTCTTC.